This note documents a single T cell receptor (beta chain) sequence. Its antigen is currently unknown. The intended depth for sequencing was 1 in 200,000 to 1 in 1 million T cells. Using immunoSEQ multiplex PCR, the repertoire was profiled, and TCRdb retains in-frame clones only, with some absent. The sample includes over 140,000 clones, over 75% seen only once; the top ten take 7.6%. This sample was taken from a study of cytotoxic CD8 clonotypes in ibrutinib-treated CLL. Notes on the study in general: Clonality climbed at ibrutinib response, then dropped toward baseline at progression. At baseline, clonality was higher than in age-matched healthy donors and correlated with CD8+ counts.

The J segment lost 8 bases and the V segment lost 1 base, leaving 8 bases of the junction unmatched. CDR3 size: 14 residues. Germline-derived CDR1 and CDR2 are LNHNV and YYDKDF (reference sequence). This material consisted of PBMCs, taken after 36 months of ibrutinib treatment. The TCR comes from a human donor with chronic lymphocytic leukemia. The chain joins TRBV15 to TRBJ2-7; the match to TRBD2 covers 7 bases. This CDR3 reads CATSRGGTGTKQYF. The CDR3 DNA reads TGTGCCACCAGCAGAGGGGGGACGGGGACTAAGCAGTACTTC.